This is a list of T cell receptor beta chains from one sample in a study of T cells after yellow fever vaccination. TCRdb re-called the 5' RACE reads through MiXCR, storing one row per CDR3 protein. The sample includes 170,000 or so distinct CDR3 sequences, roughly 6.2% of them seen just once. Sequenced material: CD4+ T cells sorted from PBMCs, taken on the day of the first yellow fever vaccination. Receptor source: a man between 18 and 35 years old who received the YFV17D yellow fever vaccine. CDR3s include the opening cysteine and the closing phenylalanine or tryptophan. Each record gives: D gene, clone size, V gene, J gene, CDR3 DNA, CDR3 protein. The D gene is left open where the match is weak. Expanded clones are given a class, and other clones once, few, many or no size at all.

>TRBD2|many|TRBV4-1|TRBJ2-5
TGCGCCAGCAGCCTGAGGACTAGCGGGGGTCAAGAGACCCAGTACTTC
CASSLRTSGGQETQYF
>TRBD1|many|TRBV4-1|TRBJ1-2
TGCGCCAGCAGCCCAACTGGGACAGGGTATGGCTACACCTTC
CASSPTGTGYGYTF
>TRBD1|few|TRBV7-2|TRBJ2-3
TGTGCCAGCAGCTCAGGGACAGGGAGTAGGACAGATACGCAGTATTTT
CASSSGTGSRTDTQYF
>NA|many|TRBV7-6|TRBJ1-1
TGTGCCAGCAGCTTAAGTCAGGGGAAAATGAACACTGAAGCTTTCTTT
CASSLSQGKMNTEAFF
>NA|few|TRBV7-2|TRBJ1-6
TGTGCCAGCAGCTCGCAAATCAGGGTCGGGTACTCACCCCTCCACTTT
CASSSQIRVGYSPLHF
>NA|NA|TRBV6-2/TRBV6-3|TRBJ2-3
TGTGCCAGCATTGGACGGACTAGCACAGATACGCAGTATTTT
CASIGRTSTDTQYF
>NA|many|TRBV20-1|TRBJ2-5
TGCAGTGCTAGAGATCAAGGAGAGCAAATGGCGACCCAGTACTTC
CSARDQGEQMATQYF
>NA|many|TRBV2|TRBJ2-5
TGTGCCAGCACTATCCAGGAGACCCAGTACTTC
CASTIQETQYF
>NA|NA|TRBV6-2/TRBV6-3|TRBJ2-7
TGTGCCAGCAGCCTCGGGACCGAGCAGTACTTC
CASSLGTEQYF
>TRBD2|few|TRBV5-5|TRBJ2-3
TGTGCCAGCAGCAACCCGGGGGGAAGGATAACGCAGTATTTT
CASSNPGGRITQYF
>TRBD1|NA|TRBV7-7|TRBJ2-7
TGTGCCAGCAGCTTAGGGCCTACAGGGGGGTACGAGCAGTACTTC
CASSLGPTGGYEQYF
>NA|NA|TRBV7-9|TRBJ2-1
TGTGCCAGCAGCTTTCAGGGCTTCAATGAGCAGTTCTTC
CASSFQGFNEQFF
>TRBD1|few|TRBV5-1|TRBJ1-1
TGCGCCAGCAGCTTGTCCGGGACAGAGAACACTGAAGCTTTCTTT
CASSLSGTENTEAFF
>NA|many|TRBV4-1|TRBJ1-2
TGCGCCAGCAGCCAAGCTGCCACCACTAACTATGGCTACACCTTC
CASSQAATTNYGYTF
>NA|few|TRBV5-1|TRBJ2-3
TGCGCCAGCAGCTTCTTCCGGGGTGGCACAGATACGCAGTATTTT
CASSFFRGGTDTQYF
>TRBD1|NA|TRBV12-3/TRBV12-4|TRBJ1-5
TGTGCCAGCAGACTAGGGACAGGATACAATCAGCCCCAGCATTTT
CASRLGTGYNQPQHF
>NA|few|TRBV18|TRBJ2-3
TGTGCCGTTGCGGGGATTAGCACAGATACGCAGTATTTT
CAVAGISTDTQYF